Below are 20 T cell receptor beta chains sequenced from a single sample in a study of siplizumab effects on memory and regulatory T cells. Sequenced by immunoSEQ multiplex PCR; TCRdb stores in-frame clones only, minus some. Of fewer than 130,000 clones in the sample, roughly 90% are singletons; the top ten hold 1.3%. Sequencing input: CD4+ T cells sorted from blood. Receptors were obtained from a human donor in good health.

V gene TRBV5-1 combines with J gene TRBJ2-7; TRBD2 might be the D (5 bases). The CDR3 extends over 16 amino acids. V was clipped by 4 bases and J by 0 bases, with 17 bases between them. CDR1 SGHRS and CDR2 YFSETQ come from the germline V gene. The CDR3 is CASSDPFRGSSYEQYF. In DNA form, the CDR3 reads TGCGCCAGCAGCGATCCGTTCCGAGGGAGCTCCTACGAGCAGTACTTC.

The J gene is TRBJ1-1, the V gene TRBV5-4; D may be TRBD1 (6 bases). The V end was cut by 0 bases, the J end by 2 bases, with 11 bases between. The CDR3 is 15 residues long. From germline, CDR1 is SGHNT and CDR2 YYREEE (reference sequence). DNA for the CDR3: TGTGCCAGCAGCTTGGGTGGCAGGGGCAACACTGAAGCTTTCTTT. It yields the protein CASSLGGRGNTEAFF.

The chain employs TRBV25-1 and TRBJ2-5; 9 bases match TRBD2. V lost 1 base, J lost 4 bases, and 7 bases stayed unmatched. This CDR3 region has 16 residues. The germline gives CDR1 MGHDK, CDR2 SYGVNS. The CDR3 reads CASSEFLAGDLETQYF. The CDR3 coding sequence is TGTGCCAGCAGTGAATTTTTAGCGGGGGATCTAGAGACCCAGTACTTC. Looking up the rest from reference TRBV25-1 and TRBJ2-5 gives the full variable domain: EADIYQTPRYLVIGTGKKITLECSQTMGHDKMYWYQQDPGMELHLIHYSYGVNSTEKGDLSSESTVSRIRTEHFPLTLESARPSHTSQYLCASSEFLAGDLETQYFGPGTRLLVL.

The genes are TRBV12-5 and TRBJ2-5, with a possible D match to TRBD2 (5 bases). With 7 bases removed from V and 3 bases from J, the gap between germline ends came to 12 bases. Per germline, CDR1 LGHNT and CDR2 FRNRAP. The CDR3 is 13 residues long. CDR3 sequence: CASALSGEETQYF. In DNA, the CDR3 is TGTGCTAGTGCCCTAAGCGGAGAAGAGACCCAGTACTTC.

This clone has just one count. V and J are TRBV5-1 and TRBJ2-6; D ambiguous. The length of the CDR3 is 16 residues. Germline CDR1 and CDR2: SGHRS and YFSETQ. The V end lost 1 base, the J end lost 0 bases, and 8 bases lay between the germline ends. CDR3 in DNA: TGCGCCAGCAGCTTGACCGGAAGCTCTGGGGCCAACGTCCTGACTTTC. This translates into CASSLTGSSGANVLTF.

The V gene is TRBV7-9, the J gene TRBJ2-7, with D possibly being TRBD1 (6 bases). The CDR3 is 12 residues long. V was pared by 5 bases and J by 6 bases, with 11 bases between. Germline loops: CDR1 SEHNR, CDR2 FQNEAQ (reference sequence). Written as DNA, the CDR3 is TGTGCCAGCAGCGCCTCAGGGGCCGAGCAGTACTTC. This encodes CASSASGAEQYF.

The gene calls are TRBV9 and TRBJ2-3; perhaps TRBD1 as D (5 bases). The V end lost 0 bases, the J end lost 4 bases, and 9 bases lay between the germline ends. Per the germline V gene, CDR1 is SGDLS and CDR2 is YYNGEE. The CDR3 spans 14 residues. The CDR3: CASSVGVGADTQYF. In DNA, the CDR3 is TGTGCCAGCAGCGTAGGGGTAGGGGCAGATACGCAGTATTTT.

The chain recombines TRBV29-1 with TRBJ2-3; perhaps TRBD2 as D (5 bases). Germline CDR1 is SQVTM and CDR2 is ANQGSEA. Trimming left V 4 bases short and J 4 bases short, with 15 bases between. The CDR3 consists of 14 residues. In DNA, the CDR3 is TGCAGCGTTGGAAGGGCCGTCGGGGCAGATACGCAGTATTTT. This sequence encodes CSVGRAVGADTQYF.

The gene calls are TRBV5-1 and TRBJ2-7; TRBD2 matches 9 bases. The CDR3 spans 15 residues. V was clipped by 5 bases and J by 2 bases; unmatched bases: 8. Germline values: CDR1 SGHRS, CDR2 YFSETQ. Here the CDR3 reads CASRPLGTSPYEQYF. CDR3 DNA: TGCGCCAGCAGACCCCTCGGGACTAGCCCCTACGAGCAGTACTTC.

The chain has TRBV5-1 and TRBJ2-1, with 8 bases fitting TRBD2. Trimming cost V 0 bases and J 2 bases; bases outside gene matches: 1. Germline V gene lookup returns CDR1 SGHRS and CDR2 YFSETQ. This CDR3 comprises 15 residues. CDR3 in amino acids: CASSLGLATYNEQFF. CDR3 DNA sequence: TGCGCCAGCAGCTTGGGACTAGCGACCTACAATGAGCAGTTCTTC. Variable domain in full (rest from reference TRBV5-1 and TRBJ2-1): KAGVTQTPRYLIKTRGQQVTLSCSPISGHRSVSWYQQTPGQGLQFLFEYFSETQRNKGNFPGRFSGRQFSNSRSEMNVSTLELGDSALYLCASSLGLATYNEQFFGPGTRLTVL.

This clone was detected only a few times. V is TRBV6-1 and J is TRBJ2-1; TRBD2 matches 8 bases. The V gene's germline CDR1 is MNHNS and CDR2 SASEGT. V was clipped by 4 bases and J by 7 bases; unmatched bases: 9. The CDR3 runs 15 residues. The DNA for the CDR3 is TGTGCCAGCAGTGCGGGACTAGAAGGTTTTAATGAGCAGTTCTTC. This gives the protein CASSAGLEGFNEQFF.

J is TRBJ1-2 and V is TRBV25-1, with unresolved D. The germline V and J ends were trimmed by 5 bases and 6 bases, with 16 bases remaining between them. Per the germline V gene, CDR1 is MGHDK and CDR2 is SYGVNS. The CDR3 contains 14 residues. The CDR3 DNA sequence: TGTGCCAGCAGTCCCACGGGGTGGGTCGATGGCTACACCTTC. Its translation is CASSPTGWVDGYTF.

The chain couples TRBV5-1 to TRBJ1-2; maybe TRBD1 (5 bases). The ends were cut back, 5 bases at V and 4 bases at J, with 12 bases in the middle. In germline, CDR1 is SGHRS, CDR2 YFSETQ. CDR3 length: 13 residues. As DNA, the CDR3 is TGCGCCAGCAGACCGGACATTGCCTATGGCTACACCTTC. Translating it yields CASRPDIAYGYTF. The full variable domain, completed using reference TRBV5-1 and TRBJ1-2, is KAGVTQTPRYLIKTRGQQVTLSCSPISGHRSVSWYQQTPGQGLQFLFEYFSETQRNKGNFPGRFSGRQFSNSRSEMNVSTLELGDSALYLCASRPDIAYGYTFGSGTRLTVV.

On this clone itself: One end of the junction varies from germline; a read error may be responsible. The chain employs TRBV5-1 and TRBJ2-5; either TRBD1 or TRBD2 may fit D (5 bases each). CDR3 length equals 13 residues. Germline V lookup: CDR1 SGHRS, CDR2 YFSETQ. The CDR3 region is CASNLGETETQYF. Here the CDR3 DNA reads TGCGCCAGCAACTTGGGGGAGACAGAGACCCAGTACTTC.

This clone was recorded once. V usage is TRBV2 and J usage is TRBJ2-7, with TRBD2 matching 11 bases. The CDR3 covers 15 residues. CDR1 and CDR2 from the germline V gene are SNHLY and FYNNEI. V lost 2 bases and J lost 6; bases outside the gene matches: 6. The DNA of the CDR3 is TGTGCCAGCAGTGAAAATAGCGGGAGGGCGTCCGAGCAGTACTTC. Translation gives CASSENSGRASEQYF. Complete variable domain (other parts from reference TRBV2 and TRBJ2-7): EPEVTQTPSHQVTQMGQEVILRCVPISNHLYFYWYRQILGQKVEFLVSFYNNEISEKSEIFDDQFSVERPDGSNFTLKIRSTKLEDSAMYFCASSENSGRASEQYFGPGTRLTVT.

This sequence joins TRBV18 and TRBJ2-2, with TRBD1 matching over 8 bases. The CDR3 is 16 amino acids. Unmatched junction bases numbered 1, after V lost 1 base and J lost 0 bases. Germline CDR1 reads KGHSH; CDR2 reads LQKENI. The CDR3 nucleotides are TGTGCCAGCTCACCACAACAGGGGGCGAACACCGGGGAGCTGTTTTTT. It specifies CASSPQQGANTGELFF.

The chain couples TRBV18 to TRBJ2-2; 7 nucleotides match TRBD1. J lost 4 bases, V lost 5 bases, and 1 base had no gene match. In germline, CDR1 is KGHSH, CDR2 LQKENI. This CDR3 has 13 amino acids. CDR3 coding DNA: TGTGCCAGCTCAAGGGACAGCACCGGGGAGCTGTTTTTT. Its protein is CASSRDSTGELFF.

The J gene is TRBJ2-3, the V gene TRBV27; 10 bases match TRBD2. The CDR3 has 16 residues. V lost 6 bases and J lost 2; bases outside the gene matches: 8. In germline, CDR1 is MNHEY, CDR2 SMNVEV (reference sequence). The CDR3 coding sequence is TGTGCCAGCAGGAAGGTCAGCGGGAGGGCCACAGATACGCAGTATTTT. Amino acids: CASRKVSGRATDTQYF.

The chain employs TRBV13 and TRBJ1-4, with D tentatively TRBD1 (6 bases). This CDR3 contains 18 residues. The germline V and J ends were trimmed by 5 bases and 0 bases, with 19 bases remaining between them. From germline, CDR1 is PRHDT and CDR2 FYEKMQ (reference sequence). The CDR3, as DNA: TGTGCCAGCAGCACCAGACGGGACAACGGGGCAACTAATGAAAAACTGTTTTTT. Protein product: CASSTRRDNGATNEKLFF.

The chain recombines TRBV9 with TRBJ2-5, with a possible D match to TRBD2 (6 bases). Trimming left V 2 bases short and J 1 base short, with 21 bases between. Germline V gene data show CDR1 as SGDLS and CDR2 as YYNGEE. CDR3 length: 18 amino acids. The CDR3 sequence: CASSVGESSGLLQETQYF. The CDR3 nucleotides read TGTGCCAGCAGCGTCGGGGAGAGTAGCGGCCTACTCCAAGAGACCCAGTACTTC. Together with reference TRBV9 and TRBJ2-5, the CDR3 gives the full variable domain: DSGVTQTPKHLITATGQRVTLRCSPRSGDLSVYWYQQSLDQGLQFLIQYYNGEERAKGNILERFSAQQFPDLHSELNLSSLELGDSALYFCASSVGESSGLLQETQYFGPGTRLLVL.